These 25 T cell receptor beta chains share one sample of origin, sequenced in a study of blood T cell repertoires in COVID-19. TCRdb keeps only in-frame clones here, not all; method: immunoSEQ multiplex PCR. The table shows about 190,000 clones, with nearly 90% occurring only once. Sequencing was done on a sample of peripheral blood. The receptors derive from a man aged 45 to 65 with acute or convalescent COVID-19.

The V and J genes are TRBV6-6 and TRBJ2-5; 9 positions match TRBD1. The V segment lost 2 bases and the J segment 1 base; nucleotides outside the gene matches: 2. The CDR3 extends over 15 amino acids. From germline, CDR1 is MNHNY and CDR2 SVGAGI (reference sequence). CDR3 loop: CASSYRTGVQETQYF. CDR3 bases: TGTGCCAGCAGTTACAGGACAGGGGTCCAAGAGACCCAGTACTTC.

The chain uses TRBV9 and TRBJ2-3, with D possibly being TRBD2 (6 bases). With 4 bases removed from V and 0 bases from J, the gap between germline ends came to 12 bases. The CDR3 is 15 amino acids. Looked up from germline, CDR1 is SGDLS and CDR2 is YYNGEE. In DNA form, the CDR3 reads TGTGCCAGCAGCCACCGGGACTCCAGCACAGATACGCAGTATTTT. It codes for CASSHRDSSTDTQYF. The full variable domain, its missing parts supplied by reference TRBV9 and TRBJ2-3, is DSGVTQTPKHLITATGQRVTLRCSPRSGDLSVYWYQQSLDQGLQFLIQYYNGEERAKGNILERFSAQQFPDLHSELNLSSLELGDSALYFCASSHRDSSTDTQYFGPGTRLTVL.

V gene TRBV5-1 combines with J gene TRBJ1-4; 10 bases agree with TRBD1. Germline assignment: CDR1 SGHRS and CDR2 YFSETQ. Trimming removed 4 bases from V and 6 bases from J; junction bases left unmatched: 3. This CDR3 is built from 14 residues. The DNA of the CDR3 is TGCGCCAGCAGCCCCGGGACAGGGGATGAAAAACTGTTTTTT. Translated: CASSPGTGDEKLFF.

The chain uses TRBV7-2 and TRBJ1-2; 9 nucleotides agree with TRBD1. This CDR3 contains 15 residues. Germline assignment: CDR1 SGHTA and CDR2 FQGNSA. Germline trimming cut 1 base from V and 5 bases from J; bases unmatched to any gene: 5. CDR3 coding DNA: TGTGCCAGCAGCTTAGGACCCGGACAGGGGTATGGCTACACCTTC. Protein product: CASSLGPGQGYGYTF.

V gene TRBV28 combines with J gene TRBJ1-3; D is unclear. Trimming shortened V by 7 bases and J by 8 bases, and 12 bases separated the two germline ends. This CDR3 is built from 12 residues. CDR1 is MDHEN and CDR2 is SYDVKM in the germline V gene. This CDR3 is CASTVNRDTIYF. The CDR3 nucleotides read TGTGCCAGCACCGTCAACAGAGACACCATATATTTT.

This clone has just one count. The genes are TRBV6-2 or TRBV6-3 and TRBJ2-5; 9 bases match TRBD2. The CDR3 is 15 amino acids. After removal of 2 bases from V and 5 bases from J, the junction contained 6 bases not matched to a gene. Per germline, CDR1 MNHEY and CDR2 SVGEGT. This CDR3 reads CASSYRGGARETQYF. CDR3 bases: TGTGCCAGCAGTTACCGCGGGGGGGCGCGGGAGACCCAGTACTTC.

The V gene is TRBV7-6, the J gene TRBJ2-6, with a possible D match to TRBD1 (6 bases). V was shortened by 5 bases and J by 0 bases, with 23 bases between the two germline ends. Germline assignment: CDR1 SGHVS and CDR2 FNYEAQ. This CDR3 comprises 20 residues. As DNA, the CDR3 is TGTGCCAGCAGCCCAGACTCCTTATACAGGGTTGGCTCTGGGGCCAACGTCCTGACTTTC. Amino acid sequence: CASSPDSLYRVGSGANVLTF.

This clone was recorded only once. The CDR3 DNA reads as TGCGCCAGCAGCTTGCAGACCGGGACAACCTACAATGAGCAGTTCTTC. Translating it yields CASSLQTGTTYNEQFF. The genes are TRBV5-1 and TRBJ2-1; D may be TRBD1 (6 bases). Germline V gene sequence: CDR1 SGHRS, CDR2 YFSETQ. The CDR3 runs 16 residues. Trimming removed 1 base at V and 2 bases at J, with 13 bases between.

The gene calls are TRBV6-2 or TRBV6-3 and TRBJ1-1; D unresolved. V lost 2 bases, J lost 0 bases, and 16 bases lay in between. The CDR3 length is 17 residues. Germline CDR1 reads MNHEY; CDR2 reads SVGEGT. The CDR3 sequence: CASSYPSQPPMNTEAFF. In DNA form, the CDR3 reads TGTGCCAGCAGTTACCCTAGTCAGCCGCCTATGAACACTGAAGCTTTCTTT.

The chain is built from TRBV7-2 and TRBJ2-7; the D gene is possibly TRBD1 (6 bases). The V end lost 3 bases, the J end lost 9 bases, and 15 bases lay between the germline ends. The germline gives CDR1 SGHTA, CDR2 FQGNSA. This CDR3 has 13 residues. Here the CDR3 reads CASSFLSQGGQYF. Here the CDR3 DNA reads TGTGCCAGCAGCTTCCTATCGCAAGGGGGGCAGTACTTC. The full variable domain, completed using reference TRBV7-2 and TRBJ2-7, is GAGVSQSPSNKVTEKGKDVELRCDPISGHTALYWYRQSLGQGLEFLIYFQGNSAPDKSGLPSDRFSAERTGGSVSTLTIQRTQQEDSAVYLCASSFLSQGGQYFGPGTRLTVT.

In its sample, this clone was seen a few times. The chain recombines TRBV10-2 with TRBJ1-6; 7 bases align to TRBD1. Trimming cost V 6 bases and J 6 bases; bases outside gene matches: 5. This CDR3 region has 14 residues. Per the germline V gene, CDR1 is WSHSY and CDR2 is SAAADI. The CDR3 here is CASSPGQLNSPLHF. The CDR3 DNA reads TGCGCCAGCAGCCCGGGACAGCTTAATTCACCCCTCCACTTT.

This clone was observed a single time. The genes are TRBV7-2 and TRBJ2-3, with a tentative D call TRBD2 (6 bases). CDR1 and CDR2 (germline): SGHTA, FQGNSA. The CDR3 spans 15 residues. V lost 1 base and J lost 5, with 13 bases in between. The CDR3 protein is CASSLVWGAGDTQYF. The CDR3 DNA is TGTGCCAGCAGCTTAGTATGGGGAGCGGGAGATACGCAGTATTTT. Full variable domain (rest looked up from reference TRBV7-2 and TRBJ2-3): GAGVSQSPSNKVTEKGKDVELRCDPISGHTALYWYRQSLGQGLEFLIYFQGNSAPDKSGLPSDRFSAERTGGSVSTLTIQRTQQEDSAVYLCASSLVWGAGDTQYFGPGTRLTVL.

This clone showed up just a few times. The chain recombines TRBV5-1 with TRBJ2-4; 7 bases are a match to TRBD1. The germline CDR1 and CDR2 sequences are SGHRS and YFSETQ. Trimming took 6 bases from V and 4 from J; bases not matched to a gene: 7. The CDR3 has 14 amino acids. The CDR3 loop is CASTATGRKNIQYF. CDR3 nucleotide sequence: TGCGCCAGCACCGCGACAGGGAGAAAAAACATTCAGTACTTC. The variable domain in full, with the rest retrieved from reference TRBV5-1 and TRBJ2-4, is KAGVTQTPRYLIKTRGQQVTLSCSPISGHRSVSWYQQTPGQGLQFLFEYFSETQRNKGNFPGRFSGRQFSNSRSEMNVSTLELGDSALYLCASTATGRKNIQYFGAGTRLSVL.

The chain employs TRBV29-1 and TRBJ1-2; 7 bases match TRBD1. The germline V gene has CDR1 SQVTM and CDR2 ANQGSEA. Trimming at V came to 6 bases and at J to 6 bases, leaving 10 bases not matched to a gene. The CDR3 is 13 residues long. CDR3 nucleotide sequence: TGCAGCGTGGGCTGGACAGGTCTGGATGGCTACACCTTC. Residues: CSVGWTGLDGYTF. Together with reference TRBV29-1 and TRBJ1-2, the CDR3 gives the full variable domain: SAVISQKPSRDICQRGTSLTIQCQVDSQVTMMFWYRQQPGQSLTLIATANQGSEATYESGFVIDKFPISRPNLTFSTLTVSNMSPEDSSIYLCSVGWTGLDGYTFGSGTRLTVV.

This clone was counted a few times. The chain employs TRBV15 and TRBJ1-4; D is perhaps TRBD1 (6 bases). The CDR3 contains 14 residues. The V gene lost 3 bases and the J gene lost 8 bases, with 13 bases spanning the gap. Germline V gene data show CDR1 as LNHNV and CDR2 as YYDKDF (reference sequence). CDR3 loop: CATSRNRENEKLFF. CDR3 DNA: TGTGCCACCAGCAGGAACAGGGAAAACGAAAAACTGTTTTTT.

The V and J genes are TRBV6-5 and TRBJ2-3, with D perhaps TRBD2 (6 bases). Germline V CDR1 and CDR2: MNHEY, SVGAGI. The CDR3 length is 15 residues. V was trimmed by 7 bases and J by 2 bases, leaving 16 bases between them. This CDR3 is CASIGRRGSTDTQYF. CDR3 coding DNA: TGTGCCAGCATAGGCAGGCGGGGTTCCACAGATACGCAGTATTTT.

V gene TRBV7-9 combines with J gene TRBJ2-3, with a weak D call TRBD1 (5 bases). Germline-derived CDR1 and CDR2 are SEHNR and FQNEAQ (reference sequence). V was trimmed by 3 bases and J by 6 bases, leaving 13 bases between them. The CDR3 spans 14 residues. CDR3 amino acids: CASSLGQPGDTQYF. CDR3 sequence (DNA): TGTGCCAGCAGCTTGGGGCAACCAGGGGATACGCAGTATTTT.

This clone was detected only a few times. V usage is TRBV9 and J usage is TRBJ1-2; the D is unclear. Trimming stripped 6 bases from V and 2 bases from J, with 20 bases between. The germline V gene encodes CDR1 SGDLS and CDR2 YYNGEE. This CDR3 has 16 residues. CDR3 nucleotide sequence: TGTGCCAGCACCGCCTGGGAGGCCCCCCAGAACTATGGCTACACCTTC. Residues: CASTAWEAPQNYGYTF.

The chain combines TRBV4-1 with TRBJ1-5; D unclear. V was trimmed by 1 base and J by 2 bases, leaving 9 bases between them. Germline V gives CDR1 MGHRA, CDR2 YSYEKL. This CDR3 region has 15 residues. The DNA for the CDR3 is TGCGCCAGCAGCCAAGGACGGGTTGGCAATCAGCCCCAGCATTTT. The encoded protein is CASSQGRVGNQPQHF.

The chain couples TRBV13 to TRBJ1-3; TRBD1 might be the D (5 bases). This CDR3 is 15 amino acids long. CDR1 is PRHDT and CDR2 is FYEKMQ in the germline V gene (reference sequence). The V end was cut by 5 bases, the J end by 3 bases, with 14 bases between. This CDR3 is CASSLGGSGGNTIYF. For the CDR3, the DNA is TGTGCCAGCAGCCTCGGGGGGAGTGGTGGAAACACCATATATTTT.

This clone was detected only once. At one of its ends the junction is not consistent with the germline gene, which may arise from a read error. The CDR3 region is CASSQEGARGTPFF. DNA for the CDR3: TGCGCCAGCAGCCAAGAGGGCGCGCGGGGAACTCCATTCTTC. The chain joins TRBV4-3 to TRBJ1-2; D is ambiguous. Per germline, CDR1 LGHNA and CDR2 YSLEER. The CDR3 contains 14 residues.

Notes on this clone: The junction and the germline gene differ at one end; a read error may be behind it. The CDR3 loop is CASSLAGYSYNEQFF. CDR3 coding DNA: TGTGCCAGCAGCCTAGCGGGCTACTCCTACAATGAGCAGTTCTTC. V gene TRBV7-9 combines with J gene TRBJ2-1; 8 bases agree with TRBD2. Germline CDR1 and CDR2: SEHNR and FQNEAQ (reference sequence). The CDR3 consists of 15 residues.

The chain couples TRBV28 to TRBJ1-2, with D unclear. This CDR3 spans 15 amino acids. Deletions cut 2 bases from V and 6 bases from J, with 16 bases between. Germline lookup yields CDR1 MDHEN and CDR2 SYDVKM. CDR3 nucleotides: TGTGCCAGCAGTTTAATCGGGTATTTTCCTGATGGCTACACCTTC. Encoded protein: CASSLIGYFPDGYTF.

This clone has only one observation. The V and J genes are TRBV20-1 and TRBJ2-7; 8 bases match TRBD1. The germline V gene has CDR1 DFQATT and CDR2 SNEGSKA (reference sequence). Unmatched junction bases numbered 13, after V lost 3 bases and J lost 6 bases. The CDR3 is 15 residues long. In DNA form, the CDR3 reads TGCAGTGCTAGTCTCGCCGACAGGGGTTTGGTCGAGCAGTACTTC. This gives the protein CSASLADRGLVEQYF.

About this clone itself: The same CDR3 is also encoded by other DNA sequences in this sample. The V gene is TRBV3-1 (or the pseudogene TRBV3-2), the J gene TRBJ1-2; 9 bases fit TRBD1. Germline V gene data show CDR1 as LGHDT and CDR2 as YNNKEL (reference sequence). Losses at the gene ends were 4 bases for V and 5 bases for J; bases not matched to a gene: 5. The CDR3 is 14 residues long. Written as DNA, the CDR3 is TGTGCCAGCAGCCCCCCCGGACAGGGGTATGGCTACACCTTC. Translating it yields CASSPPGQGYGYTF.